A single sample is the source of the 10 T cell receptor beta chains below, sequenced in a study of Ad26.COV2.S vaccination and SARS-CoV-2 variants. The table came from immunoSEQ multiplex PCR; TCRdb's copy has only in-frame clones and leaves some out. Among roughly 300,000 clones listed, about 89% were seen once. Treatment meaning: some 20 received Ad26.COV2.S at low or high dose, single or two shots; roughly 5 received placebo; per-sample allocation not given. Day 63 after the first vaccine or placebo injection was the time point for sampling. Here the sequenced sample was peripheral blood, taken in a trial of Ad26.COV2.S vaccine versus placebo. The receptors were sampled from a person between 18 and 65 years old who received the Ad26.COV2.S COVID-19 vaccine or a placebo.

V usage is TRBV19 and J usage is TRBJ1-5, with D perhaps matching TRBD1 (6 bases). Germline lookup yields CDR1 LNHDA and CDR2 SQIVND (reference sequence). Trimming removed 3 bases from V and 5 bases from J, with 11 bases in between. The CDR3 is 14 residues long. The chain's CDR3 is CASSIGGPDQPQHF. For the CDR3, the DNA is TGTGCCAGTAGTATTGGGGGGCCCGATCAGCCCCAGCATTTT.

This chain links TRBV3-1 (or the pseudogene TRBV3-2) with TRBJ2-7; D unclear. There are 14 residues in the CDR3. The germline CDR1 and CDR2 sequences are LGHDT and YNNKEL (reference sequence). V was clipped by 0 bases and J by 0 bases, with 6 bases between them. The CDR3 here is CASSQDSSSYEQYF. The CDR3 nucleotides are TGTGCCAGCAGCCAAGACAGTTCCTCCTACGAGCAGTACTTC.

The chain is built from TRBV6-2 or TRBV6-3 and TRBJ2-7; D ambiguous. Trimming stripped 2 bases from V and 0 bases from J, with 2 bases between. This CDR3 has 12 amino acids. In germline, CDR1 is MNHEY, CDR2 SVGEGT. CDR3 sequence: CASSYDSYEQYF. The CDR3, as DNA: TGTGCCAGCAGTTACGACTCCTACGAGCAGTACTTC.

This chain uses TRBV29-1 with TRBJ2-7, with TRBD1 identical over 9 bases. From germline, CDR1 is SQVTM and CDR2 ANQGSEA. CDR3 length: 15 residues. The J segment lost 1 base and the V segment lost 6 bases, leaving 10 bases of the junction unmatched. CDR3 nucleotides: TGCAGCGTAAGGTCGCCGGGACAGGGTTCCTACGAGCAGTACTTC. Protein sequence: CSVRSPGQGSYEQYF.

V usage is TRBV9 and J usage is TRBJ1-3; no clear D gene. The CDR3 totals 15 residues. The ends were cut back, 4 bases at V and 0 bases at J, with 11 bases in the middle. CDR1 SGDLS and CDR2 YYNGEE come from the germline V gene. Here the CDR3 DNA reads TGTGCCAGCAGCCCCCGACACAACTCTGGAAACACCATATATTTT. Translating it yields CASSPRHNSGNTIYF. Full variable domain (rest looked up from reference TRBV9 and TRBJ1-3): DSGVTQTPKHLITATGQRVTLRCSPRSGDLSVYWYQQSLDQGLQFLIQYYNGEERAKGNILERFSAQQFPDLHSELNLSSLELGDSALYFCASSPRHNSGNTIYFGEGSWLTVV.

This clone has just a few counts. The rearrangement uses TRBV6-2 or TRBV6-3 and TRBJ2-2, with 7 bases matching TRBD2. The CDR3 totals 16 residues. V dropped 0 bases and J dropped 8; count of bases not matched to a gene: 9. Per germline, CDR1 MNHEY and CDR2 SVGEGT. Here the CDR3 DNA reads TGTGCCAGCAGTTACTCTCGGGCGGGAGCTCGGGGGGAGCTGTTTTTT. Its protein product is CASSYSRAGARGELFF.

The chain couples TRBV5-4 to TRBJ2-2; 7 bases are shared with TRBD1. The CDR3 is made up of 16 amino acids. V was pared by 2 bases and J by 5 bases, with 9 bases of the junction left unmatched. CDR1 is SGHNT and CDR2 is YYREEE in the germline V gene (reference sequence). The CDR3 region has the DNA TGTGCCAGCAGCTTAGTTAGGGGGCTAGAGACCGGGGAGCTGTTTTTT. Its protein product is CASSLVRGLETGELFF.

Note on this clone: The junction differs from germline at one of its ends, possibly a read error. The CDR3 DNA sequence: TGTGCCAGCAGTCCCGTGAGGAACGCTGAAGCTTTCTTT. Translated, it gives CASSPVRNAEAFF. The chain links TRBV6-2 or TRBV6-3 to TRBJ1-1; D call uncertain. The germline V gene encodes CDR1 MNHEY and CDR2 SVGEGT. The CDR3 has 13 residues.

The chain combines TRBV6-5 with TRBJ2-7; 7 bases are shared with TRBD1. The ends lost 0 bases at V and 1 base at J; junction bases unmatched: 3. The V gene's germline CDR1 is MNHEY and CDR2 SVGAGI. The CDR3 is 15 amino acids. CDR3: CASSYSGQISYEQYF. DNA of the CDR3: TGTGCCAGCAGTTACTCGGGACAGATTTCCTACGAGCAGTACTTC.

The J gene is TRBJ2-1, the V gene TRBV7-2; maybe TRBD2 (5 bases). Per germline, CDR1 SGHTA and CDR2 FQGNSA. The CDR3 covers 16 residues. V was pared by 7 bases and J by 1 base, with 17 bases between. In DNA, the CDR3 is TGTGCCAGCAACCCACTAGTCCCTCAATCCTACAATGAGCAGTTCTTC. It codes for CASNPLVPQSYNEQFF.